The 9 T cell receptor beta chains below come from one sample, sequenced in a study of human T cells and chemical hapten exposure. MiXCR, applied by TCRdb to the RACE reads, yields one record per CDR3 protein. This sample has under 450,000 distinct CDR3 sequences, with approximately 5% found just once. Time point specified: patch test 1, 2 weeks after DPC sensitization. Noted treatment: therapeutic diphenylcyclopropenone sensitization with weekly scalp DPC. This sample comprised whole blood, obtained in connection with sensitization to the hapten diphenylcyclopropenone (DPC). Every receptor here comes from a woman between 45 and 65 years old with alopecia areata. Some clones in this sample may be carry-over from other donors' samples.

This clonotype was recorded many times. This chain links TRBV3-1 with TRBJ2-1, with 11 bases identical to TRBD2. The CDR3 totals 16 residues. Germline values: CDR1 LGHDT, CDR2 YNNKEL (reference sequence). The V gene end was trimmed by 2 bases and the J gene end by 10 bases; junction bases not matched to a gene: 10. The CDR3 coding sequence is TGTGCCAGCAGCCAAACGGGACTAGCGGCAGTGGGGGAGCAGTTCTTC. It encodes CASSQTGLAAVGEQFF.

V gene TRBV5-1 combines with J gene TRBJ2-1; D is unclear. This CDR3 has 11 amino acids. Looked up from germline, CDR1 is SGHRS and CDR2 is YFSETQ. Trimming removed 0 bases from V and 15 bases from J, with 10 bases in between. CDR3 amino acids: CASSLEGNRFF. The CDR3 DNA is TGCGCCAGCAGCTTGGAGGGAAATCGGTTCTTC.

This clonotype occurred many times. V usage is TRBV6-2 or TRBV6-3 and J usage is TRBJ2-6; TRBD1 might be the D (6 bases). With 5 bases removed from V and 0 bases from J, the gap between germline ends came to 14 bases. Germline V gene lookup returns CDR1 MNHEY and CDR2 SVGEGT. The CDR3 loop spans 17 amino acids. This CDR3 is CASSRDTAHSGANVLTF. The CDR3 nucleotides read TGTGCCAGCAGTCGGGACACAGCTCACTCTGGGGCCAACGTCCTGACTTTC.

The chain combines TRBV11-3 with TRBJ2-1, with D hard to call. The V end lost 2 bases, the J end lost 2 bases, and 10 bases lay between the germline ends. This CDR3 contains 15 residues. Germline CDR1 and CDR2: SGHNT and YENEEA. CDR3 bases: TGTGCCAGCAGCTTACGGCGCGGCCCCTACAATGAGCAGTTCTTC. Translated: CASSLRRGPYNEQFF.

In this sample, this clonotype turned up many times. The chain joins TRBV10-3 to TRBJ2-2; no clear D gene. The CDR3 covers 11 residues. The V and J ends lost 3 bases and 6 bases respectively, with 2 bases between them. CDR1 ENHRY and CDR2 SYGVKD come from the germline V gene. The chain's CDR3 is CAISDPGELFF. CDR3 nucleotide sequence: TGTGCCATCAGTGATCCCGGGGAGCTGTTTTTT.

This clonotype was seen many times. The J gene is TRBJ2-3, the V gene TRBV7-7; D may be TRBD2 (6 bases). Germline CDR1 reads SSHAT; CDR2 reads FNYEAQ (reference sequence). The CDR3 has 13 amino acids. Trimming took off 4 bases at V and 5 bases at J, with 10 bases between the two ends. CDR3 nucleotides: TGTGCCAGCAGCTCGGGACTTTTAGATACGCAGTATTTT. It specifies CASSSGLLDTQYF.

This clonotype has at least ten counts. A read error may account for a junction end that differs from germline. CDR3 residues: CASSRQGNTEAFF. For the CDR3, the DNA is TGTGCCAGCAGCCGACAGGGTAACACTGAAGCTTTCTTT. V gene TRBV5-1 combines with J gene TRBJ1-1; 7 positions agree with TRBD1. Germline-derived CDR1 and CDR2 are SGHRS and YFSETQ. The CDR3 consists of 13 residues. Looking up the rest from reference TRBV5-1 and TRBJ1-1 gives the full variable domain: KAGVTQTPRYLIKTRGQQVTLSCSPISGHRSVSWYQQTPGQGLQFLFEYFSETQRNKGNFPGRFSGRQFSNSRSEMNVSTLELGDSALYLCASSRQGNTEAFFGQGTRLTVV.

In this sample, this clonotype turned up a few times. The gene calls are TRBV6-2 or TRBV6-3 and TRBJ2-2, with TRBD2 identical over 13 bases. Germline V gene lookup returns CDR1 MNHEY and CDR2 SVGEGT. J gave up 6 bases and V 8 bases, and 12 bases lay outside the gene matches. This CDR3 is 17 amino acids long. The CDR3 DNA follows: TGTGCCAGCGGCCCAGGACTAGCGGGAGTAGCAGCCGGGGAGCTGTTTTTT. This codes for CASGPGLAGVAAGELFF.

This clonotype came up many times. The CDR3 region is CASSLGRGGQGANTEAFF. The DNA for the CDR3 is TGTGCCAGCAGCTTAGGTAGGGGAGGACAGGGAGCGAACACTGAAGCTTTCTTT. V is TRBV7-9 and J is TRBJ1-1, with 8 positions matching TRBD1. V shed 1 base and J 1 base; nucleotides not matched to a gene: 11. The CDR3 is 18 residues long. Germline V gene lookup returns CDR1 SEHNR and CDR2 FQNEAQ (reference sequence).